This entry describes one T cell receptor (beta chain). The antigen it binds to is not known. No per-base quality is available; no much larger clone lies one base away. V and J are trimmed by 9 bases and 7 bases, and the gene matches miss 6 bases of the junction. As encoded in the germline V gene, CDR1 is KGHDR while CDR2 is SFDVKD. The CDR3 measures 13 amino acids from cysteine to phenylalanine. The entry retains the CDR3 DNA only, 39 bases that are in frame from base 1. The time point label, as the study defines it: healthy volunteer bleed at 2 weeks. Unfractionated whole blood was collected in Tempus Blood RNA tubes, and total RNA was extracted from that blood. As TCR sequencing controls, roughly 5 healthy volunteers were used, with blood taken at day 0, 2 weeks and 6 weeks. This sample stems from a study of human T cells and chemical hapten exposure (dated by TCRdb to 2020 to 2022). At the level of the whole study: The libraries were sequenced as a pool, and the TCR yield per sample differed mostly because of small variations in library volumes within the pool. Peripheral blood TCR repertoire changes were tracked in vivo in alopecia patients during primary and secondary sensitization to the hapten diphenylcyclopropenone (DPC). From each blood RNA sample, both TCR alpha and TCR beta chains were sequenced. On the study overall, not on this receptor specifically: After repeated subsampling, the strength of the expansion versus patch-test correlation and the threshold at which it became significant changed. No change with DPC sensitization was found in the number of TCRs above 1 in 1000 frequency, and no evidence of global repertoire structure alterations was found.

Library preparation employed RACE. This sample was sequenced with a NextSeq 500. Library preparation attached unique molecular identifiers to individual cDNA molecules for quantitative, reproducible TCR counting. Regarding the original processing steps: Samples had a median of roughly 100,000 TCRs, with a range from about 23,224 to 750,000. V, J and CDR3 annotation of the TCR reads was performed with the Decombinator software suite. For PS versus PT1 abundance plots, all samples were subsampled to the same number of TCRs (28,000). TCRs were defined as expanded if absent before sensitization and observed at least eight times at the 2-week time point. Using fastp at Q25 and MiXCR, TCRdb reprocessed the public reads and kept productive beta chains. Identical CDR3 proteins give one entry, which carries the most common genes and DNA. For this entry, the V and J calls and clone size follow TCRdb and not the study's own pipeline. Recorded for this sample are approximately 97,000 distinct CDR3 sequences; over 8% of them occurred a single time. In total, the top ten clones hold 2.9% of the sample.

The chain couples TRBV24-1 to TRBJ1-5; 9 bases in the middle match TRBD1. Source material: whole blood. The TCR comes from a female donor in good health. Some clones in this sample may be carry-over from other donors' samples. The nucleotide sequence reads TGTGCCACCCGGACAGGGGAATACCAGCCCCAGCATTTT. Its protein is CATRTGEYQPQHF.